Here is one T cell receptor beta chain with its context. The data stem from a study of post-analysis software for immune sequencing data. The authors incorporated unique molecular identifiers into the TCR beta cDNA libraries. A single record per CDR3 protein comes from TCRdb applying MiXCR to the PCR reads. This sample has under 200,000 distinct CDR3 sequences, with 36% found just once. Germline V CDR1 and CDR2: MNHEY, SVGAGI. Trimming at V came to 5 bases and at J to 2 bases, leaving 7 bases not matched to a gene. The CDR3 is 16 amino acids. The sample here was blood, taken after autologous hematopoietic stem cell transplantation. The TCR comes from a girl aged 10 to 17 with multiple sclerosis. V and J are TRBV6-5 and TRBJ2-1, with 9 bases matching TRBD1. The CDR3 DNA reads TGTGCCAGCAGTAGAGGGTGGGACAGGGCCTACAATGAGCAGTTCTTC. Its protein product is CASSRGWDRAYNEQFF.